Sequencing of this TCR beta chain was carried out in a study of CD8 T cells in ankylosing spondylitis. This clonotype showed up many times. Its antigen remains unknown. Germline V gene lookup returns CDR1 MDHEN and CDR2 SYDVKM. The CDR3 extends over 15 amino acids. Trimming pared 7 bases from V and 1 base from J, leaving 13 bases between. Study-level results: Some motif variants were previously reported in reactive arthritis synovial fluid and blood. In ankylosing spondylitis blood, a motif of fewer than 10 highly homologous TCR beta variants appeared characteristic.

TCRdb processed the 5' RACE reads anew with MiXCR; each CDR3 protein has one entry. The repertoire holds about 220,000 distinct CDR3 sequences, about 7.3% seen once, with approximately 15% in the top ten. Sequencing used blood, either unsorted or a sorted T cell fraction (not recorded which). The receptor comes from a male donor with ankylosing spondylitis. The chain joins TRBV28 to TRBJ2-2; maybe TRBD2 (5 bases). The CDR3 is CASIPGRENTGELFF. Here the CDR3 DNA reads TGTGCCAGCATCCCCGGACGGGAGAACACCGGGGAGCTGTTTTTT.